This T cell receptor beta chain was captured in a study of shared T cell receptors in the human thymus. TCRdb keeps only in-frame clones here, not all; method: immunoSEQ multiplex PCR. This table has hundreds of thousands of clones, roughly 85% appearing once. This CDR3 region has 12 residues. Germline V gene sequence: CDR1 SQVTM, CDR2 ANQGSEA. The same sample was also used in a study of human thymus T cells. Per that paper: It was healthy Finnish infants having corrective surgery for congenital heart defects who were the donors. Corrective cardiac surgery supplied the resected thymus tissue. Apparent skewing of V and J gene usage characterized both thymic and blood repertoires.

Source material: thymocytes. This chain uses TRBV29-1 with TRBJ2-2; D possibly corresponds to TRBD1 (7 bases). The receptor's source is a girl under three years old with a congenital heart defect. The CDR3 loop reads CSSGGTTGELFF. The CDR3 DNA sequence: TGCAGTTCAGGGGGGACCACCGGGGAGCTGTTTTTT.